These T cell receptor beta chains were read from a single sample in a study of shared clonotypes between healthy human individuals. The assay was immunoSEQ multiplex PCR, and TCRdb's table has in-frame clones only and misses some. The table lists about 700,000 clones, 90% to 95% of them singletons, with about 24% in the top ten. The sequenced sample was naive CD8+ T cells sorted from blood. These receptors originate from a man aged 25-45 years in good health. The CDR3 runs from the conserved cysteine through the conserved F or W. The D gene is left open where the match is weak. Clone size appears in some rows only: once, few, many, or a class for an expanded clone.

clone_size	d_call	v_call	j_call	cdr3_aa	cdr3_nt
.	.	TRBV7-2	TRBJ2-3	CASSLGTGTDTQYF	TGTGCCAGCAGCTTAGGTACAGGCACAGATACGCAGTATTTT
.	TRBD2	TRBV5-1	TRBJ2-7	CASSAVTSGPYEQYF	TGCGCCAGCAGCGCAGTAACTAGCGGACCCTACGAGCAGTACTTC
.	.	TRBV10-2	TRBJ2-7	CASGSQGYEQYF	TGCGCCAGTGGTTCCCAGGGTTACGAGCAGTACTTC
.	.	TRBV9	TRBJ2-1	CASTPLRGNEQFF	TGTGCCAGCACCCCACTCCGCGGGAATGAGCAGTTCTTC
few	.	TRBV6-6	TRBJ1-5	CATQAGTREQPQHF	TGTGCCACCCAGGCCGGGACTAGGGAACAGCCCCAGCATTTT
.	TRBD1	TRBV11-2	TRBJ2-7	CASSMLWDRNYEQYF	TGTGCCAGCAGCATGCTCTGGGACAGAAACTACGAGCAGTACTTC
.	.	TRBV7-8	TRBJ1-1	CASTPRGRDTEAFF	TGTGCCAGCACGCCTCGGGGGAGGGACACTGAAGCTTTCTTT
.	TRBD1	TRBV6-6	TRBJ1-2	CASRAQGADYGYTF	TGTGCCAGCAGAGCACAGGGGGCGGACTATGGCTACACCTTC
.	.	TRBV6-1	TRBJ2-7	CASSDIEFYEQYF	TGTGCCAGCAGTGATATCGAGTTCTACGAGCAGTACTTC
.	.	TRBV28	TRBJ1-1	CASSLGGKEAFF	TGTGCCAGCAGTTTAGGGGGGAAAGAAGCTTTCTTT
.	.	TRBV4-1	TRBJ2-7	CASSQGVGGGVVNYEQYF	TGCGCCAGCAGCCAAGGCGTGGGGGGTGGGGTTGTGAACTACGAGCAGTACTTC
.	.	TRBV7-9	TRBJ2-3	CASSPGLGVLDTQYF	TGTGCCAGCAGCCCGGGTTTGGGAGTCCTAGATACGCAGTATTTT
.	.	TRBV7-2	TRBJ2-7	CASSTLQGGDPYEQYF	TGTGCCAGCAGCACCCTTCAGGGGGGGGATCCCTACGAGCAGTACTTC
.	TRBD1	TRBV5-1	TRBJ2-7	CASSDNPDRGYEQYF	TGCGCCAGCAGCGATAATCCGGACAGGGGCTACGAGCAGTACTTC
.	TRBD2	TRBV6-5	TRBJ2-5	CASSPGTSGIETQYF	TGTGCCAGCAGCCCCGGGACTAGCGGGATAGAGACCCAGTACTTC
.	TRBD2	TRBV19	TRBJ2-1	CASSALAGGNEQFF	TGTGCCAGTAGTGCTCTAGCGGGAGGCAATGAGCAGTTCTTC
few	TRBD2	TRBV5-6	TRBJ2-2	CASSSGLAGALPGELFF	TGTGCCAGCAGCTCCGGACTAGCGGGAGCTCTCCCCGGGGAGCTGTTTTTT
once	.	TRBV5-5	TRBJ2-7	CASSLGAWQSYEQYF	TGTGCCAGCAGCTTGGGGGCCTGGCAGTCCTACGAGCAGTACTTC
.	TRBD2	TRBV5-4	TRBJ2-3	CASSGSGLGNTDTQYF	TGTGCCAGCAGTGGCTCGGGACTAGGGAATACAGATACGCAGTATTTT
.	TRBD2	TRBV29-1	TRBJ2-3	CSVISGSADTQYF	TGCAGCGTTATTAGCGGGAGCGCAGATACGCAGTATTTT
.	.	TRBV30	TRBJ1-4	CATGRGGWEKLFF	TGTGCCACCGGTCGTGGGGGCTGGGAAAAACTGTTTTTT
.	.	TRBV10-3	TRBJ2-5	CAISDPGSGQETQYF	TGTGCCATCAGCGACCCGGGTTCCGGGCAAGAGACCCAGTACTTC
.	.	TRBV5-4	TRBJ2-7	CASSQHPIGDGGLYEQYF	TGTGCCAGCAGCCAGCACCCAATCGGGGACGGCGGGTTGTACGAGCAGTACTTC
.	TRBD2	TRBV7-3	TRBJ2-3	CASSPGTSGRAGTDTQYF	TGTGCCAGCAGCCCCGGGACTAGCGGGAGGGCCGGCACAGATACGCAGTATTTT
.	TRBD1	TRBV7-9	TRBJ1-2	CASSSGGQGNYGYTF	TGTGCCAGCAGCTCTGGAGGACAGGGTAACTATGGCTACACCTTC
.	TRBD2	TRBV7-9	TRBJ2-2	CAISGLAGKGNTGELFF	TGTGCCATCTCGGGACTAGCGGGAAAGGGGAACACCGGGGAGCTGTTTTTT
.	TRBD2	TRBV5-1	TRBJ2-1	CASSLALTSADEQFF	TGCGCCAGCAGCTTGGCTCTGACTAGCGCGGATGAGCAGTTCTTC
.	TRBD1	TRBV11-1	TRBJ2-7	CASSPRSGGRTYEQYF	TGTGCCAGCAGCCCGAGATCAGGGGGCAGAACCTACGAGCAGTACTTC
.	.	TRBV4-3	TRBJ2-7	CASSQDRRGGYEQYF	TGCGCCAGCAGCCAAGATAGGAGGGGGGGGTACGAGCAGTACTTC
.	.	TRBV5-1	TRBJ2-5	CASTPVGGPVETQYF	TGCGCCAGCACCCCCGTGGGGGGGCCGGTGGAGACCCAGTACTTC
.	.	TRBV19	TRBJ2-7	CASSPSSADSYEQYF	TGTGCCAGTAGCCCATCTAGCGCCGACTCCTACGAGCAGTACTTC
.	.	TRBV19	TRBJ1-5	CASSWEFGNQPQHF	TGTGCCAGTAGTTGGGAGTTTGGCAATCAGCCCCAGCATTTT
.	.	TRBV5-6	TRBJ2-7	CASSPGPTYEQYF	TGTGCCAGCAGCCCCGGCCCCACCTACGAGCAGTACTTC
.	.	TRBV5-6	TRBJ1-1	CASSLRVRLNTEAFF	TGTGCCAGCAGCTTGAGAGTGCGTTTGAACACTGAAGCTTTCTTT
.	.	TRBV6-1	TRBJ2-2	CASRGLASWELFF	TGTGCCAGCCGTGGGCTAGCGAGCTGGGAGCTGTTTTTT
once	.	TRBV13	TRBJ2-1	CASSPAGNEQFF	TGTGCCAGCAGCCCTGCGGGGAATGAGCAGTTCTTC